One T cell receptor beta chain is described in this entry. These data are taken from a study of OX40 agonist ivuxolimab in advanced cancers. Generated by immunoSEQ multiplex PCR, the TCRdb table keeps only in-frame clones and is missing some. The sample holds about 55,000 clones, approximately 86% seen once. Germline V gives CDR1 MNHEY, CDR2 SMNVEV (reference sequence). CDR3 length equals 16 residues. Deletions cut 5 bases from V and 2 bases from J, with 17 bases between. The chain is built from TRBV27 and TRBJ2-3; perhaps TRBD1 as D (6 bases). This clonotype was obtained from an adult with an advanced solid tumor such as melanoma, head and neck, liver or kidney cancer. Sequencing used CD4+ or CD8+ T cells sorted from blood, obtained in a trial of the OX40 agonist ivuxolimab. CDR3: CASSHSAGELTDTQYF. The CDR3 bases are TGTGCCAGCAGTCACTCGGCAGGGGAACTCACAGATACGCAGTATTTT.